The following is a T cell receptor beta chain sequence with its context. This entry comes from a study of T cell responses to AZD1222 COVID-19 vaccine. TCRdb's table, derived via immunoSEQ multiplex PCR, lists solely in-frame clones and lacks some. The table lists 140,000 or so clones, roughly 88% of them singletons. Germline-derived CDR1 and CDR2 are GTSNPN and SVGIG (reference sequence). CDR3 length: 11 amino acids. Trimming stripped 2 bases from V and 2 bases from J, with 2 bases between. The sequencing here drew on peripheral blood, taken 28 days after the second AZD1222 dose. The receptor was isolated from an adult who received the AZD1222 COVID-19 vaccine. The chain recombines TRBV30 with TRBJ2-3; D unclear. The CDR3 reads CAWSNTDTQYF. As DNA, the CDR3 is TGTGCCTGGAGTAACACAGATACGCAGTATTTT.